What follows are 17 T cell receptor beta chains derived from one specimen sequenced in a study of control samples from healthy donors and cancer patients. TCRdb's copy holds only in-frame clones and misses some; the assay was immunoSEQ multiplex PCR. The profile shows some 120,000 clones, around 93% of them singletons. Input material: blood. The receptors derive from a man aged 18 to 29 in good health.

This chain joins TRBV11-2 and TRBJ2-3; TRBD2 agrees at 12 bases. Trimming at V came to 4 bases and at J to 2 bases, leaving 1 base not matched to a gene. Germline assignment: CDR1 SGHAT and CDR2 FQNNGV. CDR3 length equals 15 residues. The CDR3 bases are TGTGCCAGCAGCTGGACTAGCGGGAACACAGATACGCAGTATTTT. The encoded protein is CASSWTSGNTDTQYF.

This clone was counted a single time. This CDR3 reads CAISAPRANTEAFF. The DNA of the CDR3 is TGTGCCATCAGTGCCCCCAGGGCGAACACTGAAGCTTTCTTT. The chain is built from TRBV10-3 and TRBJ1-1, with D possibly TRBD1 on 5 matching bases. V was trimmed by 4 bases and J by 1 base, leaving 10 bases between them. This CDR3 is built from 14 residues. Looked up from germline, CDR1 is ENHRY and CDR2 is SYGVKD.

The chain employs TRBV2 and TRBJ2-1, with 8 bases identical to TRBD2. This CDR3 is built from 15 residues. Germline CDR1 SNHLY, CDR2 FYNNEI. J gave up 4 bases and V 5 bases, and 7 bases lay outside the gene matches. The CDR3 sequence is CASSPPSGGYNEQFF. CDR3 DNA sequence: TGTGCCAGCAGTCCCCCGAGCGGGGGATACAATGAGCAGTTCTTC.

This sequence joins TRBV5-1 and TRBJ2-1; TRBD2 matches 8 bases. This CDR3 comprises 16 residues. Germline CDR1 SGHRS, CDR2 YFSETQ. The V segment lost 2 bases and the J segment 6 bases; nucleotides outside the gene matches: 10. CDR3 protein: CASSFSPGLEGNEQFF. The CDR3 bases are TGCGCCAGCAGCTTTTCCCCGGGACTAGAGGGCAATGAGCAGTTCTTC.

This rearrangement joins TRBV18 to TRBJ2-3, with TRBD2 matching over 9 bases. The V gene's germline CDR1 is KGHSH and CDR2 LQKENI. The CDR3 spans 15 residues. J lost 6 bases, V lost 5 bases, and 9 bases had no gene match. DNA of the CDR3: TGTGCCAGCTCATCATCGCGGGGGGGCTCGGATACGCAGTATTTT. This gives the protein CASSSSRGGSDTQYF.

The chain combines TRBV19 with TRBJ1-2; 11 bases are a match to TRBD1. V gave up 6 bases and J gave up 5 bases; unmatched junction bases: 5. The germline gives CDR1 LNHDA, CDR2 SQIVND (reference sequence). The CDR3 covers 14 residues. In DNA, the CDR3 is TGTGCCAGTAGAACGGACAGGGGGCCGTATGGCTACACCTTC. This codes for CASRTDRGPYGYTF.

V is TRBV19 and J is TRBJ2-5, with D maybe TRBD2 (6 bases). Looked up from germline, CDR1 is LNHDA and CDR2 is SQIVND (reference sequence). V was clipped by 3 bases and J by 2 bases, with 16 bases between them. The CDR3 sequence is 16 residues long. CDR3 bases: TGTGCCAGTAGTATCGGGGGAGAGGGGCTACAAGAGACCCAGTACTTC. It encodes CASSIGGEGLQETQYF.

Here the CDR3 DNA reads TGTGCCACTAGGGACAGGGGAGGGAACACTGAAGCTTTCTTT. Translating gives CATRDRGGNTEAFF. The gene calls are TRBV19 and TRBJ1-1; TRBD1 matches at 10 bases. The germline CDR1 and CDR2 sequences are LNHDA and SQIVND (reference sequence). There are 14 residues in the CDR3. The V gene end was trimmed by 10 bases and the J gene end by 1 base; junction bases not matched to a gene: 6.

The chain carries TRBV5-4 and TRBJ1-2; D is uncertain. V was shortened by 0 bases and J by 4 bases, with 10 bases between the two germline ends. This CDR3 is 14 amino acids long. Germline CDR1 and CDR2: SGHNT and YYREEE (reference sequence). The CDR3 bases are TGTGCCAGCAGCTTGGTTGCAGCCCCCTATGGCTACACCTTC. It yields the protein CASSLVAAPYGYTF.

CDR3 loop: CASSITGTDGSGNTIYF. The CDR3 DNA reads TGTGCCAGTAGTATAACCGGGACAGATGGCTCTGGAAACACCATATATTTT. V gene TRBV19 combines with J gene TRBJ1-3; 7 bases line up with TRBD1. The CDR3 sequence is 17 residues long. CDR1 is LNHDA, CDR2 SQIVND, per germline (reference sequence). V dropped 2 bases and J dropped 0; count of bases not matched to a gene: 7.

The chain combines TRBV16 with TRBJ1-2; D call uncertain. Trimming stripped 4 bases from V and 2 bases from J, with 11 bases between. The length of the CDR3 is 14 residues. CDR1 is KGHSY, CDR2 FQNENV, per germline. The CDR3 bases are TGTGCCAGCAGCCCGTACGGGTCGAACTATGGCTACACCTTC. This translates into CASSPYGSNYGYTF.

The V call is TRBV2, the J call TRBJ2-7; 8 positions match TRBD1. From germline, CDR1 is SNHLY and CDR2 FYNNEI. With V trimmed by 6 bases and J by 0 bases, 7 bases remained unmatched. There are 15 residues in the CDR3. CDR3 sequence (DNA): TGTGCCAGCAGGGCCGGACAGGGTAACTCCTACGAGCAGTACTTC. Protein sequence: CASRAGQGNSYEQYF.

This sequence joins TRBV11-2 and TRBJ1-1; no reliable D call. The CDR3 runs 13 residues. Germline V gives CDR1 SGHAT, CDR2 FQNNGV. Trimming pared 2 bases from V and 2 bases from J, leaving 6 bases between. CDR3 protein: CASSLHSNTEAFF. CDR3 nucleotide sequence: TGTGCCAGCAGCTTACACAGTAACACTGAAGCTTTCTTT.

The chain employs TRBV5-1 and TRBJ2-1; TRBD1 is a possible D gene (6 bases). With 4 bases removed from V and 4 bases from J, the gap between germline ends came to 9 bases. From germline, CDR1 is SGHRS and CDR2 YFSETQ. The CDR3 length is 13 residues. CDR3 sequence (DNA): TGCGCCAGCAGCACCCAGGGGTACAATGAGCAGTTCTTC. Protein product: CASSTQGYNEQFF.

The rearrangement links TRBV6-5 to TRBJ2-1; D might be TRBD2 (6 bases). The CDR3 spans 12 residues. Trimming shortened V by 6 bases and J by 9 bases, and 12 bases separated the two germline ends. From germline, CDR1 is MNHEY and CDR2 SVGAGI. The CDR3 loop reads CASSGLLSEQFF. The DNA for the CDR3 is TGTGCCAGCAGCGGACTACTAAGTGAGCAGTTCTTC.

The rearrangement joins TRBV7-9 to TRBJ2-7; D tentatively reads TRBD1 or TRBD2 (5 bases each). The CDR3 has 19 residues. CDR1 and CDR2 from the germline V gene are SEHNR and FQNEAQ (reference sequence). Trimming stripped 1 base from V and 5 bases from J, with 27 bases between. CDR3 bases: TGTGCCAGCAGCTTAGTACGTCTTTCGGGACCGGCGATTAGTCACGAGCAGTACTTC. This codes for CASSLVRLSGPAISHEQYF.

The CDR3 DNA reads as TGTGCTAGTGGCCAGAATAATGAGCAGTTCTTC. Translation: CASGQNNEQFF. V and J are TRBV12-5 and TRBJ2-1; D not certain. The V end was cut by 6 bases, the J end by 7 bases, with 7 bases between. The CDR3 totals 11 residues. CDR1 is LGHNT and CDR2 is FRNRAP in the germline V gene. Filled out from reference TRBV12-5 and TRBJ2-1, the complete variable domain reads DARVTQTPRHKVTEMGQEVTMRCQPILGHNTVFWYRQTMMQGLELLAYFRNRAPLDDSGMPKDRFSAEMPDATLATLKIQPSEPRDSAVYFCASGQNNEQFFGPGTRLTVL.